Included here is one T cell receptor beta chain sequence, with context. Its antigen is not known. Germline V gene lookup returns CDR1 MNHEY and CDR2 SMNVEV (reference sequence). The CDR3 is 16 amino acids. The V segment lost 5 bases and the J segment 6 bases; nucleotides outside the gene matches: 13. The sample comes from a study of shared clonotypes between healthy human individuals. Looking at the study overall: Donors, aged 18 to 49, were a couple of women and a few men. General study results and limits: The rarefaction results pointed to incomplete sorted-subset sequencing despite large depth. Sampling involved blood alone; tissue repertoires likely differ.

Each cell subset's genomic DNA was divided evenly among several immunoSEQ plates. Repertoires were generated with immunoSEQ multiplex PCR, while TCRdb's copy carries only in-frame clones and drops some. The data contain some 580,000 clones, around 97% of them singletons. The sample was naive CD4+ T cells sorted from blood. The subset: CD45RA+ positively selected. The V call is TRBV27, the J call TRBJ1-5; 7 positions match TRBD1. The sequence was collected from a woman in her thirties in good health. The CDR3 DNA reads TGTGCCAGCAGTCCAATGACAGGGAGCGCCGGTCAGCCCCAGCATTTT. Its protein product is CASSPMTGSAGQPQHF.